This T cell receptor beta chain was retrieved from a study of T cell clonotyping in hematopoietic cell transplantation. Per the germline V gene, CDR1 is MNHEY and CDR2 is SVGAGI. The CDR3 has 14 residues. Trimming shortened V by 4 bases and J by 0 bases, and 7 bases separated the two germline ends. The time point: recipient sample about 28 days before transplant, after cytoreduction. Libraries were prepared by immunoSEQ multiplex PCR; TCRdb keeps only in-frame clonotypes and omits some of them. The sample holds tens of thousands of clones; roughly 95% are singletons and the top ten take approximately 1.8%.

This material consisted of peripheral blood mononuclear cells, taken before stem cell transplant. This chain connects TRBV6-5 to TRBJ1-3; no clear D gene. This sequence originates from a woman between 45 and 65 years old with acute myeloid leukemia. Some clones in this sample may be carry-over from other donors' samples. The CDR3 DNA reads as TGTGCCAGCAGTTTGTACAGCTCTGGAAACACCATATATTTT. Translation: CASSLYSSGNTIYF.